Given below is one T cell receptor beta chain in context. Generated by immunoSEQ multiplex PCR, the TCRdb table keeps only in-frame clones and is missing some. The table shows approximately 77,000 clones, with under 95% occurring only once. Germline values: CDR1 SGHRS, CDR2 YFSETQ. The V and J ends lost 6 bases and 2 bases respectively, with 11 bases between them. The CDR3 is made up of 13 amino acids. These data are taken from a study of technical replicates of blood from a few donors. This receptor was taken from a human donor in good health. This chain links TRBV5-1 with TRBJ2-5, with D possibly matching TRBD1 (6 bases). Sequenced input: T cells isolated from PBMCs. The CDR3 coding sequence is TGCGCCAGCAAGGGGACAACTCAAGAGACCCAGTACTTC. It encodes CASKGTTQETQYF. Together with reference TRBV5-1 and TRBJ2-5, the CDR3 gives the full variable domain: KAGVTQTPRYLIKTRGQQVTLSCSPISGHRSVSWYQQTPGQGLQFLFEYFSETQRNKGNFPGRFSGRQFSNSRSEMNVSTLELGDSALYLCASKGTTQETQYFGPGTRLLVL.